The clone carrying this TCR beta chain came up once. Trimming at V came to 1 base and at J to 3 bases, leaving 7 bases not matched to a gene. In germline, CDR1 is SGHVS, CDR2 FNYEAQ. The CDR3 spans 16 residues. Under the authors' procedure: How many nucleated cells were present was estimated from reference gene primer amplification. Generated by immunoSEQ multiplex PCR, the TCRdb table keeps only in-frame clones and is missing some. The D gene and trimming were derived from the DNA, and the V and J assignments and clone size from that table. The sample lists roughly 75,000 clones, about 89% occurring once. These data are taken from a study of blood T cell repertoires in COVID-19. Study background: Researchers got acute and convalescent COVID-19 samples from the United States, Italy and Spain. T cells, B-cell-depleted T cells, or PBMCs provided the cDNA or gDNA that served as material.

The chain has TRBV7-6 and TRBJ2-7, with TRBD1 identical over 9 bases. This clonotype was obtained from a man between 60 and 70 years old with acute or convalescent COVID-19. The source material was peripheral blood. The CDR3: CASSLDKGQGSYEQYF. The CDR3 nucleotides are TGTGCCAGCAGCTTAGACAAAGGACAGGGGAGCTACGAGCAGTACTTC.